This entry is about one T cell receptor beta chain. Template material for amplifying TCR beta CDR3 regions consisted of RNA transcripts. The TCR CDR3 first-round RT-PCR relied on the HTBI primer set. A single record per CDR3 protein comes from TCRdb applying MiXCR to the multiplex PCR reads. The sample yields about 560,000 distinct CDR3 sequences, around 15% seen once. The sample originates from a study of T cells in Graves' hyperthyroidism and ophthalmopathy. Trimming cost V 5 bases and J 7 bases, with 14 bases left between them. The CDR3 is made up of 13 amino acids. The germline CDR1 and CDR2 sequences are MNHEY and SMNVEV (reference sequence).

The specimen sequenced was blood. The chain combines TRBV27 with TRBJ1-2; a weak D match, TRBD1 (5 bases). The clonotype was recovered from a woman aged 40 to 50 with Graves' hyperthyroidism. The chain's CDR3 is CASSARDAGGYTF. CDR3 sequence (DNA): TGTGCCAGCAGTGCACGGGACGCGGGTGGCTACACCTTC.